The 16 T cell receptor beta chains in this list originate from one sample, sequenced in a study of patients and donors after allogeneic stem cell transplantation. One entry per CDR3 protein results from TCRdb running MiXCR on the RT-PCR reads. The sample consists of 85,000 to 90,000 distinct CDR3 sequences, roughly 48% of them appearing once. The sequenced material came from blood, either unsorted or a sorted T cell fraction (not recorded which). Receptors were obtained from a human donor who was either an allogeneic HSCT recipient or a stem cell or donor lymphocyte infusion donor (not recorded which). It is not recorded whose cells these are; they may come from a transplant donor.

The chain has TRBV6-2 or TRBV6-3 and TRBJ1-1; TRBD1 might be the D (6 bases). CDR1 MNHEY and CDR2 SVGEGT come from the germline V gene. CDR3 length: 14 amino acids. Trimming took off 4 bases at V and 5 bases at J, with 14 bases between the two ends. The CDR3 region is CASSSVQGTTEAFF. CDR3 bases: TGTGCCAGCAGTTCCGTACAGGGAACTACTGAAGCTTTCTTT.

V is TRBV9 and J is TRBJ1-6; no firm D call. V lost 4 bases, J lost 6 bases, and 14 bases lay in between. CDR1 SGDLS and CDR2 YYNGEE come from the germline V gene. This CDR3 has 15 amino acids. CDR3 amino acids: CASSQQVTLNSPLHF. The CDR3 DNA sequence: TGTGCCAGCAGCCAGCAGGTTACCCTTAATTCACCCCTCCACTTT. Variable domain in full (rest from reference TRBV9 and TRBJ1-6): DSGVTQTPKHLITATGQRVTLRCSPRSGDLSVYWYQQSLDQGLQFLIQYYNGEERAKGNILERFSAQQFPDLHSELNLSSLELGDSALYFCASSQQVTLNSPLHFGNGTRLTVT.

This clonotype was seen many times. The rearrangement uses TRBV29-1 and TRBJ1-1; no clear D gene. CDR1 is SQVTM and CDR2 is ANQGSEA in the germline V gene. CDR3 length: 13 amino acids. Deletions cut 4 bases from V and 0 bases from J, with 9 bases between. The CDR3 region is CSVAHGLNTEAFF. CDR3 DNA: TGCAGCGTTGCGCACGGATTGAACACTGAAGCTTTCTTT.

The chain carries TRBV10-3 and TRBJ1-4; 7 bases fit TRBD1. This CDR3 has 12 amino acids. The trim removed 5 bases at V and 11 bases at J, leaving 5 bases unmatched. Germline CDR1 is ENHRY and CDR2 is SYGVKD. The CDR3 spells CAISSGTDKLFF. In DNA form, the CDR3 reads TGTGCCATCAGTTCTGGGACAGACAAACTGTTTTTT.

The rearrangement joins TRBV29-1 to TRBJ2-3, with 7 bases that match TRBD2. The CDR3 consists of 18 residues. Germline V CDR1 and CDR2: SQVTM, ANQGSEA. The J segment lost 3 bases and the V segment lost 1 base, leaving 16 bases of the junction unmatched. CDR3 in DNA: TGCAGCGTTGAAGTCCGGTTTTATCGAGGGAGGGTTACAGATACGCAGTATTTT. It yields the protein CSVEVRFYRGRVTDTQYF.

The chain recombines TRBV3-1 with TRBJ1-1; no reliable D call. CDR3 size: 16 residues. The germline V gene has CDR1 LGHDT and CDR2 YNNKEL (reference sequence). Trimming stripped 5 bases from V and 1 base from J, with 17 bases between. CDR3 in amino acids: CASSSGSVLRNTEAFF. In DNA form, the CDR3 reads TGTGCCAGCAGCTCTGGTTCGGTATTAAGGAACACTGAAGCTTTCTTT. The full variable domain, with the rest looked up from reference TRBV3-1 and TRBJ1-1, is DTAVSQTPKYLVTQMGNDKSIKCEQNLGHDTMYWYKQDSKKFLKIMFSYNNKELIINETVPNRFSPKSPDKAHLNLHINSLELGDSAVYFCASSSGSVLRNTEAFFGQGTRLTVV.

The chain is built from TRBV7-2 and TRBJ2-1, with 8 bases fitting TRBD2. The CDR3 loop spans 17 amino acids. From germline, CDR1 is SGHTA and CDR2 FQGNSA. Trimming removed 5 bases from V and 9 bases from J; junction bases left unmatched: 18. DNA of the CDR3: TGTGCCAGCAGCCAAAACCTAGCGGGTGCCCTAACCGTTGAGCAGTTCTTC. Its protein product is CASSQNLAGALTVEQFF.

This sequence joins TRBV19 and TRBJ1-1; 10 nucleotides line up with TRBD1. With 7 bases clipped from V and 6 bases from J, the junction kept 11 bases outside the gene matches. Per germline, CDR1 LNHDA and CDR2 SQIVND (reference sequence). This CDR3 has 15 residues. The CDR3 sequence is CASTRRTGQGAEAFF. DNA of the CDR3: TGTGCCAGTACCCGGCGGACAGGACAGGGGGCTGAAGCTTTCTTT. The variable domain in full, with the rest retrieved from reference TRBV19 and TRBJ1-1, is DGGITQSPKYLFRKEGQNVTLSCEQNLNHDAMYWYRQDPGQGLRLIYYSQIVNDFQKGDIAEGYSVSREKKESFPLTVTSAQKNPTAFYLCASTRRTGQGAEAFFGQGTRLTVV.

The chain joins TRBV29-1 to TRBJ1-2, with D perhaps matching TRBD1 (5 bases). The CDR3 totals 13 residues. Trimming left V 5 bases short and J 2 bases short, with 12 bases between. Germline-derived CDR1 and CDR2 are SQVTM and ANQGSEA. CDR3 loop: CSVKPDNNYGYTF. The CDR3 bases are TGCAGCGTTAAACCGGACAACAACTATGGCTACACCTTC.

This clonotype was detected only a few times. CDR3 in amino acids: CASSEFEGNQPQHF. As DNA, the CDR3 is TGTGCCAGCAGTGAATTTGAGGGTAATCAGCCCCAGCATTTT. The chain uses TRBV2 and TRBJ1-5; D is unresolved. V was shortened by 2 bases and J by 4 bases, with 9 bases between the two germline ends. Looked up from germline, CDR1 is SNHLY and CDR2 is FYNNEI. The CDR3 totals 14 residues.

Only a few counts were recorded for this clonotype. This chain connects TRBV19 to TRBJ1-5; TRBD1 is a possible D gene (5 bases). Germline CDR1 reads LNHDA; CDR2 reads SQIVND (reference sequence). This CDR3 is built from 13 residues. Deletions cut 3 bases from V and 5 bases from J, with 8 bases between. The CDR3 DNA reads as TGTGCCAGTAGTATCAGGGAGGATCAGCCCCAGCATTTT. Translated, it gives CASSIREDQPQHF.

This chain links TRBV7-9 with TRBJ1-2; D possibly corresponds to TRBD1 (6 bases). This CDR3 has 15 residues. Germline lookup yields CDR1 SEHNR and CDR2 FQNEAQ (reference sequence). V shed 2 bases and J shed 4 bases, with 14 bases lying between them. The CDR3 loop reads CASSLTGQSGYGYTF. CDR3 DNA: TGTGCCAGCAGCTTAACAGGGCAATCGGGCTATGGCTACACCTTC.

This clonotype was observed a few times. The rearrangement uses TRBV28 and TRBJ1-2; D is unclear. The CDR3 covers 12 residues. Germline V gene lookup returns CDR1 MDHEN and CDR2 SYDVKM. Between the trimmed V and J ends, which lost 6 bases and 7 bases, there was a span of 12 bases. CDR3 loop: CASSNGPAGYTF. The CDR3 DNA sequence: TGTGCCAGCAGCAACGGGCCTGCTGGCTACACCTTC.

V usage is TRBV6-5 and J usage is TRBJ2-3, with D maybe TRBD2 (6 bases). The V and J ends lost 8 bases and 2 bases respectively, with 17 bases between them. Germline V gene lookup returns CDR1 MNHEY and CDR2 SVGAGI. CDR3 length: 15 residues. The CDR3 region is CASGVAGYFTDTQYF. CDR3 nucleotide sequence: TGTGCCAGCGGGGTTGCGGGGTATTTCACAGATACGCAGTATTTT.

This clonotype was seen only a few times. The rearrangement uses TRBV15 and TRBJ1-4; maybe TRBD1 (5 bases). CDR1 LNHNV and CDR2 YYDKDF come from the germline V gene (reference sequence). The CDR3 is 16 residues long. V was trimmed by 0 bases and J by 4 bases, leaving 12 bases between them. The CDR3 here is CATSRDLETVNEKLFF. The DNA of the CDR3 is TGTGCCACCAGCAGAGATCTAGAGACAGTTAATGAAAAACTGTTTTTT.

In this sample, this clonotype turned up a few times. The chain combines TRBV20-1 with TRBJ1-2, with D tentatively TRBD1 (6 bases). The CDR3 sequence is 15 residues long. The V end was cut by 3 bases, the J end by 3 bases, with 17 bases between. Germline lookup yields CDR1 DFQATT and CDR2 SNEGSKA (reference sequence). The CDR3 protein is CSASAGAVRDYGYTF. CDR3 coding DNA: TGCAGTGCTAGCGCAGGGGCGGTCCGGGACTATGGCTACACCTTC.